This T cell receptor beta chain was identified during a study of regulatory T cells in long-lasting Graves disease. This clonotype has a handful of counts. TCR beta libraries were built with iRepertoire HTBI primers and Arm-PCR of CDR3 regions. Each CDR3 protein is one row after TCRdb ran MiXCR on the multiplex PCR reads. The repertoire includes 320,000 or so distinct CDR3 sequences, over 15% of them detected once, and 35% to 45% sits in the top ten. Germline CDR1 reads SGHNT; CDR2 reads YYREEE (reference sequence). CDR3 length equals 15 residues. Unmatched junction bases numbered 8, after V lost 5 bases and J lost 4 bases. This sample's time point: newly diagnosed GD, antithyroid drugs for less than 3 months. Construction of the TCR library relied on RNA isolated from PBMCs.

Sequencing was performed on peripheral blood mononuclear cells (PBMCs), taken at new diagnosis, from a patient treated with antithyroid drugs. The clonotype comes from a female donor with Graves disease. V gene TRBV5-4 combines with J gene TRBJ2-1; 8 nucleotides align to TRBD2. As DNA, the CDR3 is TGTGCCAGCAGGGTGGGAGCTAGCGGGTACAATGAGCAGTTCTTC. Translated: CASRVGASGYNEQFF.